This entry concerns a single TCR beta chain. From germline, CDR1 is SGHKS and CDR2 YYEKEE (reference sequence). The CDR3 spans 15 residues. V trimming: 4 bases; J trimming: 2 bases; junction bases outside the gene matches: 2. Assay used: immunoSEQ multiplex PCR; TCRdb lists only in-frame clones, some missing. Here the sample spans about 230,000 clones, about 90% being singletons. The data derive from a study of blood T cell repertoires in COVID-19. The J gene is TRBJ1-5, the V gene TRBV5-5; TRBD1 agrees at 11 bases. The clonotype comes from a woman aged 25 to 39 who had been exposed to COVID-19. Sequenced sample: PBMCs or T cells enriched from blood (not recorded which). DNA of the CDR3: TGTGCCAGCAGCAGGGGACAGGGGGGCAATCAGCCCCAGCATTTT. Translation gives CASSRGQGGNQPQHF.